This is a list of T cell receptor beta chains from one sample in a study of T-cell memory formation after mild COVID-19. Each CDR3 protein gets one entry after TCRdb re-called the 5' RACE reads with MiXCR. Among just under 150,000 distinct CDR3 sequences, under 25% were seen once, and the ten largest hold about 2.1%. The sample consisted of PBMCs or a T cell subset sorted from them (not recorded which). These receptors originate from an adult woman who had mild COVID-19 (a few samples of this study predate the infection). Cell type and time point are not known. Both conserved end residues are part of each CDR3. A D gene is named only where the DNA matches it firmly. Some rows have no size entry. The others give once, few or many, or a class for an expanded clone.

v_call,clone_size,d_call,j_call,cdr3_nt,cdr3_aa
TRBV6-5,.,.,TRBJ2-5,TGTGCCAGCAGTTACTCTTGGGGGTCCGGACAAGAGACCCAGTACTTC,CASSYSWGSGQETQYF
TRBV11-3,few,TRBD2,TRBJ2-1,TGTGCCAGCAGCTCCTCCAGCAGTACTAGCGCAGAGCAGTTCTTC,CASSSSSSTSAEQFF
TRBV20-1,.,.,TRBJ2-5,TGCAGTGCTAGAGAGCCCCCATGGGAGACCCAGTACTTC,CSAREPPWETQYF
TRBV10-3,.,.,TRBJ1-1,TGTGCCATCAGTGGACCCCAGGACCCTGAAGCTTTCTTT,CAISGPQDPEAFF
TRBV28,few,TRBD1,TRBJ2-7,TGTGCCAGCAGTTGGGACAGGGTGGGCGAGCAGTACTTC,CASSWDRVGEQYF
TRBV20-1,few,TRBD1,TRBJ1-5,TGCAGTGCTACAGGACAGGTCGGCCAGCCCCAGCATTTT,CSATGQVGQPQHF
TRBV5-1,.,.,TRBJ2-1,TGCGCCAGCAGCTACTTAAATGAGCAGTTCTTC,CASSYLNEQFF
TRBV18,few,TRBD1,TRBJ1-1,TGTGCCAGCTCACCGAGGCCACAGGGGGCAAACACTGAAGCTTTCTTT,CASSPRPQGANTEAFF
TRBV27,once,TRBD1,TRBJ2-5,TGTGCCAGCAGTCTAAGGACAGGGCTAGGAGAGACCCAGTACTTC,CASSLRTGLGETQYF
TRBV7-3,.,TRBD2,TRBJ2-3,TGTGCCAGCAGCTTGGGCGCCCGGGGGGACACAGATACGCAGTATTTT,CASSLGARGDTDTQYF
TRBV6-2/TRBV6-3,.,.,TRBJ2-3,TGTGCCAGCAGGCTGGTGGGGGAAAGCACAGATACGCAGTATTTT,CASRLVGESTDTQYF
TRBV7-9,many,.,TRBJ1-1,TGTGCCAGCAGCTCAAACGACAAGAACACTGAAGCTTTCTTT,CASSSNDKNTEAFF
TRBV4-2,few,.,TRBJ2-1,TGTGCCAGCAGCCAAGACATAGAGCGGCAGTTCTTC,CASSQDIERQFF
TRBV12-3/TRBV12-4,.,TRBD1,TRBJ1-1,TGTGCCAGCAGGGCAGACAGGGGGCATTTCCCAGCTTTCTTT,CASRADRGHFPAFF
TRBV5-1,.,TRBD1,TRBJ2-1,TGCGCCAGCAGCTGGACAGGGGGCATCTACAATGAGCAGTTCTTC,CASSWTGGIYNEQFF
TRBV5-1,.,TRBD1,TRBJ2-7,TGCGCCAGCAGCATAGGGGACAGTTCCTACGAGCAGTACTTC,CASSIGDSSYEQYF
TRBV28,few,TRBD2,TRBJ2-7,TGTGCCAGCAGCTCAGGTGGGACTAGCGGGAACGAGCAGTACTTC,CASSSGGTSGNEQYF
TRBV7-3,few,.,TRBJ1-1,TGTGCCAGCAGACGCGCACTGAACACTGAAGCTTTCTTT,CASRRALNTEAFF
TRBV19,.,TRBD2,TRBJ2-1,TGTGCCAGTAGTATCAGCGGGACGCTCCCCTACAATGAGCAGTTCTTC,CASSISGTLPYNEQFF
TRBV11-2,.,.,TRBJ2-7,TGTGCCAGCAGCTTAGGGTTTAGCTCCTACGAGCAGTACTTC,CASSLGFSSYEQYF
TRBV5-1,.,.,TRBJ1-1,TGCGCCAGCAGCCTACTCGGGCTCACAGATTACACTGAAGCTTTCTTT,CASSLLGLTDYTEAFF
TRBV14,few,.,TRBJ2-5,TGTGCCAGCAGCCGTAAGGGGGGCTCGCAGACCCAGTACTTC,CASSRKGGSQTQYF
TRBV24-1,.,.,TRBJ1-2,TGTGCCACCAGTGACCATAGGACAGTCTTCAATGGCTACACCTTC,CATSDHRTVFNGYTF
TRBV30,medium-sized,.,TRBJ2-6,TGTGCCTGGAGTCGGGACCATGGGGCCAACGTCCTGACTTTC,CAWSRDHGANVLTF
TRBV12-3/TRBV12-4,many,TRBD1,TRBJ1-1,TGTGCCAGCAGTCAGGGGGGGATGAACACTGAAGCTTTCTTT,CASSQGGMNTEAFF
TRBV30,.,.,TRBJ2-3,TGTGCCTGGAGTCTCATCACAGATACGCAGTATTTT,CAWSLITDTQYF
TRBV20-1,once,TRBD2,TRBJ2-7,TGCAGTGCTTATACTAGCGGGAGAATGTACGAGCAGTACTTC,CSAYTSGRMYEQYF
TRBV10-3,few,TRBD1,TRBJ2-5,TGTGCCATCGCCAGGACAGGGGAAGAGACCCAGTACTTC,CAIARTGEETQYF
TRBV7-2,few,TRBD2,TRBJ2-7,TGTGCCAGCAGCTTAGCACTAGCGGGACCATACGAGCAGTACTTC,CASSLALAGPYEQYF